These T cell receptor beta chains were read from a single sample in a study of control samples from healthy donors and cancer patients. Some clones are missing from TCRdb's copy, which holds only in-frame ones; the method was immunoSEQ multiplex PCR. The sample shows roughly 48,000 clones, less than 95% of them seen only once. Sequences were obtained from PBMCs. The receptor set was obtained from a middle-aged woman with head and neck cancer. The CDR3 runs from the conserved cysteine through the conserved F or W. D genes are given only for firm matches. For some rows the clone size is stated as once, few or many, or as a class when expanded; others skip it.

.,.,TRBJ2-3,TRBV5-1,TGCGCCAGCAGCTTGGCCCCGGGCACAGATACGCAGTATTTT,CASSLAPGTDTQYF
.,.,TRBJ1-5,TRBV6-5,TGTGCCAGCAGTCCCGGGGCATGGGGCAATCAGCCCCAGCATTTT,CASSPGAWGNQPQHF
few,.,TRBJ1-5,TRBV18,TGTGCCAGCTCACTTGACAGGAATCAGCCCCAGCATTTT,CASSLDRNQPQHF
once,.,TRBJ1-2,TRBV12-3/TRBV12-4,TGTGCCAGCAGTCCAGGGGAGGACTATGGCTACACCTTC,CASSPGEDYGYTF
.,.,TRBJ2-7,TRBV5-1,TGCGCCAGCAGCCGTAGTAAACAGGGCCTCGAGTTGCCCTACGAGCAGTACTTC,CASSRSKQGLELPYEQYF
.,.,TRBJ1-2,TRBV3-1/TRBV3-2,TGTGCCAGCAGCCAAGTTGTGGGCTCTTTTGGCTACACCTTC,CASSQVVGSFGYTF
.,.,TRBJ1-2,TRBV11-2,TGTGCCAGCAGCGCAACGGGCCAGGATGGAGGCTACACCTTC,CASSATGQDGGYTF
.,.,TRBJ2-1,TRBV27,TGTGCCAGCAGTTTATCGCCACTTATGGGGCAGTTCTTC,CASSLSPLMGQFF
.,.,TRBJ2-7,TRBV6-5,TGTGCCAGCAGGGGAGCTTTGGACTACGAGCAGTACTTC,CASRGALDYEQYF
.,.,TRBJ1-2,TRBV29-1,TGCAGCGTCCGGGACGTTTATGGCTACACCTTC,CSVRDVYGYTF
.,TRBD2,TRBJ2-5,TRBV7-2,TGTGCCAGCAGCTCTAGCGGGAGAGGGGAGACCCAGTACTTC,CASSSSGRGETQYF
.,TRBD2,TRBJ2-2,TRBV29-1,TGCAGCGTTGAAGATGGTCCGGGACTAGCGGGGGGAGGGACCGGGGAGCTGTTTTTT,CSVEDGPGLAGGGTGELFF
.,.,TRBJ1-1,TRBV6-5,TGTGCCAGTATGGCGTTAATGGACACTGAAGCTTTCTTT,CASMALMDTEAFF
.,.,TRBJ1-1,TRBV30,TGTGCCTGGAGTCCAGGGTCGTGGAACACTGAAGCTTTCTTT,CAWSPGSWNTEAFF
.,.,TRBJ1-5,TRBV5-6,TGTGCCAGCAGCTTGTATCAGAGACGCCAGCCCCAGCATTTT,CASSLYQRRQPQHF
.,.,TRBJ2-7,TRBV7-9,TGTGCCAGCAGCTTAAAAGAAACGCTGGAGAACGAGCAGTACTTC,CASSLKETLENEQYF
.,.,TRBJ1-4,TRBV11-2,TGTGCCAGCAGCTCTACAGCCGCAACTAATGAAAAACTGTTTTTT,CASSSTAATNEKLFF
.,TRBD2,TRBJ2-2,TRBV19,TGTGCCAGTAACGGGGCTAGCGGGACCGGGGAGCTGTTTTTT,CASNGASGTGELFF
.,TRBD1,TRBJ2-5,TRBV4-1,TGCGCCAGCAGCCCCTCACAGACAGGGTTGTGGATTGGAGAGACCCAGTACTTC,CASSPSQTGLWIGETQYF
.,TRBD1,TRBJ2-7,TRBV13,TGTGCCAGCAGCTTGGGACAGGGATACGAGCAGTACTTC,CASSLGQGYEQYF